The sequence of this T cell receptor (beta chain) was determined in a study of blood T cell repertoires in COVID-19. The germline V gene has CDR1 MNHEY and CDR2 SVGAGI. This CDR3 spans 15 amino acids. V gave up 0 bases and J gave up 3 bases; unmatched junction bases: 3. Profiling relied on immunoSEQ multiplex PCR, and the TCRdb table lists in-frame clones only, not all of them. The sample comprises fewer than 85,000 clones, 70% to 90% of which are singletons, and 15% to 20% rests with the top ten. Sequencing was carried out using peripheral blood. The clonotype was recovered from an older woman with acute or convalescent COVID-19. V usage is TRBV6-5 and J usage is TRBJ2-7, with 9 bases aligning to TRBD1. CDR3 sequence reads: CASSYSWTGDYEQYF. The CDR3 DNA follows: TGTGCCAGCAGTTACTCGTGGACAGGGGACTACGAGCAGTACTTC.